This T cell receptor (beta chain) was sequenced for a study of shared clonotypes between healthy human individuals. Whole-study results and caveats: The low donor count limited represented genetic and exposure-history diversity. The expectation was that sequencing depth would affect clonotype sharing among donors. The researchers took only blood, and tissue repertoires probably look different.

As regards this clone: Antigen specificity is unknown.

The assay was immunoSEQ multiplex PCR, and TCRdb's table has in-frame clones only and misses some. The table records about half a million clones, roughly 80% of them present only once. This TCR was sampled from a middle-aged woman in good health. Some clones in this sample may be carry-over from other donors' samples. Sequences were obtained from PBMCs.

The CDR3 nucleotides read TGTGCCAGCAGCCAAGGACGGCTAGCGGGAGTCGATGAGCAGTTCTTC. It yields the protein CASSQGRLAGVDEQFF. V is TRBV14 and J is TRBJ2-1; TRBD2 matches at 10 bases. Trimming took 1 base from V and 8 from J; bases not matched to a gene: 8. The CDR3 sequence is 16 residues long. CDR1 and CDR2 from the germline V gene are SGHDN and FVKESK.